The present TCR beta chain was sequenced within a study of blood T cell repertoires in COVID-19. At the level of the study: Samples representing acute and convalescent COVID-19 were sourced from the United States, Italy and Spain. In each case, the material was cDNA or gDNA derived from T cells, B-cell-depleted T cells, or PBMCs.

This CDR3 is 14 amino acids long. Germline values: CDR1 SGHVS, CDR2 FQNEAQ. Trimming removed 3 bases from V and 5 bases from J; junction bases left unmatched: 5. In the source study's methods: Reference gene primer amplification gave nucleated cell count estimates. TCRdb's table, derived via immunoSEQ multiplex PCR, lists solely in-frame clones and lacks some. V, J and clone size are those of that table, while D and trimming were read from the DNA. The data hold about 160,000 clones, with roughly four fifths observed a single time. This chain joins TRBV7-8 and TRBJ2-3; the match to TRBD1 covers 7 bases. The receptor's source is a human donor in a cohort sampled during active COVID-19. Material: peripheral blood. The CDR3 nucleotides read TGTGCCAGCAGCTTCCGTAGACAGGGAGATACGCAGTATTTT. Translation gives CASSFRRQGDTQYF.